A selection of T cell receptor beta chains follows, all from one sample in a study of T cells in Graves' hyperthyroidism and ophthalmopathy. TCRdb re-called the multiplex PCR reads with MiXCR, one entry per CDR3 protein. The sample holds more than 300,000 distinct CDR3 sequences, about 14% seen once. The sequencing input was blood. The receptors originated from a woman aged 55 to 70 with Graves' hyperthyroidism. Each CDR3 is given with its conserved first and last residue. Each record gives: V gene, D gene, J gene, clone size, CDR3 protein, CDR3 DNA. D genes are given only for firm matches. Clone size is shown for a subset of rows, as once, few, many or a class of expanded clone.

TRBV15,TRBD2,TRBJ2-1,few,CATSRGTSGPYNEQFF,TGTGCCACCAGCAGAGGGACTAGCGGACCCTACAATGAGCAGTTCTTC
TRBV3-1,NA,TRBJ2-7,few,CASSRRGSSDEQYF,TGTGCCAGCAGCCGAAGGGGGAGTTCCGACGAGCAGTACTTC
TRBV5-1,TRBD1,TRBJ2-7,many,CASSLAPGQSYEQYF,TGCGCCAGCAGCTTGGCGCCGGGACAGTCCTACGAGCAGTACTTC
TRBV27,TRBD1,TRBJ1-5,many,CASSLSAQGAGQPQHF,TGTGCCAGCAGTTTATCGGCTCAGGGGGCCGGTCAGCCCCAGCATTTT
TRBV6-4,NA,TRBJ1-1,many,CASTRATGVAEAFF,TGTGCCAGCACCCGAGCGACAGGTGTGGCTGAAGCTTTCTTT
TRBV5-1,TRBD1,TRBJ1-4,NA,CASSGGQANEKLFF,TGCGCCAGCAGCGGGGGACAGGCTAATGAAAAACTGTTTTTT
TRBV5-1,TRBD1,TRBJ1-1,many,CASSSDRVLAEAFF,TGCGCCAGCAGCTCAGACAGGGTTCTGGCTGAAGCTTTCTTT
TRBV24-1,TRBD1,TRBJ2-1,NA,CATSDSTGGQYNEQFF,TGTGCCACCAGTGATTCCACAGGGGGGCAGTACAATGAGCAGTTCTTC
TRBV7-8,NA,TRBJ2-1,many,CASSPRPPGERLYNEQFF,TGTGCCAGCAGCCCCAGACCCCCCGGGGAGCGGCTCTACAATGAGCAGTTCTTC
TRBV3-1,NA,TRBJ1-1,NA,CASSQDRGIGTEAFF,TGTGCCAGCAGCCAAGATCGGGGGATTGGTACTGAAGCTTTCTTT
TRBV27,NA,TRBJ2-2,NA,CASSLYPGAPTGELFF,TGTGCCAGCAGTTTATATCCGGGGGCGCCCACCGGGGAGCTGTTTTTT
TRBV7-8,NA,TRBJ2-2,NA,CASSPGRITGELFF,TGTGCCAGCAGCCCTGGACGGATAACCGGGGAGCTGTTTTTT
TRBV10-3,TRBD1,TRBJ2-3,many,CAISEYGQGDTQYF,TGTGCCATCAGTGAGTATGGACAGGGAGATACGCAGTATTTT
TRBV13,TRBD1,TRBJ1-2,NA,CASSLGQYLDGYTF,TGTGCCAGCAGCCTGGGACAGTATTTGGATGGCTACACCTTC
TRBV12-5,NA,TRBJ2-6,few,CASGLGATYSGANVLTF,TGTGCTAGTGGTTTGGGGGCTACTTACTCTGGGGCCAACGTCCTGACTTTC
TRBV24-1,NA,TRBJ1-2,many,CATSAGMGYTF,TGTGCCACCAGTGCGGGGATGGGCTACACCTTC
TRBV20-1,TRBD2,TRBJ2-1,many,CSAASTSGGYNEQFF,TGCAGTGCTGCATCCACTAGCGGGGGTTACAATGAGCAGTTCTTC
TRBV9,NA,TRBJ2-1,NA,CASSVSLDGETQFF,TGTGCCAGCAGCGTATCGCTAGACGGAGAGACCCAGTTCTTC
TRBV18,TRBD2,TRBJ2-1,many,CASSPPSSGRIEQFF,TGTGCCAGCTCACCACCTTCTAGCGGGAGGATTGAGCAGTTCTTC
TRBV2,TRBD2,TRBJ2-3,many,CASSSTSGRAVGTDTQYF,TGTGCCAGCAGTTCTACTAGCGGGAGGGCCGTTGGGACAGATACGCAGTATTTT
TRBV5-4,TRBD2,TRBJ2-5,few,CANSYYLAGVQETQYF,TGTGCCAACAGCTACTACCTAGCGGGAGTACAAGAGACCCAGTACTTC
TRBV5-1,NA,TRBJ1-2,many,CASSLAGLVQSYGYTF,TGCGCCAGCAGCTTGGCCGGTTTGGTACAGTCCTATGGCTACACCTTC
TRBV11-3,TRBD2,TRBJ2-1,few,CASSLDRGDFSYNEQFF,TGTGCCAGCAGCTTAGATCGGGGGGATTTCTCCTACAATGAGCAGTTCTTC
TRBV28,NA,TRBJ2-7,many,CASSFTPPRRGYEQYF,TGTGCCAGCAGTTTCACCCCCCCCCGGCGGGGCTACGAGCAGTACTTC
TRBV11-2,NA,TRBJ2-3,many,CASSFAEDTQYF,TGTGCCAGCAGCTTTGCGGAAGATACGCAGTATTTT
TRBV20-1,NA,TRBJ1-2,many,CSARAGQRTYGYTF,TGCAGTGCTAGAGCTGGCCAGAGAACCTATGGCTACACCTTC